Below, 21 T cell receptor beta chains from the same sample are listed, as sequenced in a study of shared clonotypes between healthy human individuals. The method was immunoSEQ multiplex PCR; TCRdb's version includes in-frame clones alone and lacks a portion of them. The table records some 980,000 clones, more than 75% of them present only once. Material: memory CD4+ T cells sorted from blood. The subset was: CD45RA-negative fraction. These receptors were collected from a man between 18 and 35 years old in good health.

This sequence joins TRBV5-5 and TRBJ2-1; a weak D match, TRBD2 (5 bases). Germline lookup yields CDR1 SGHKS and CDR2 YYEKEE (reference sequence). Trimming took 7 bases from V and 0 from J, leaving 14 bases between them. This CDR3 has 15 residues. The CDR3 here is CASAGGAGSYNEQFF. CDR3 coding DNA: TGTGCCAGCGCCGGAGGTGCGGGCTCCTACAATGAGCAGTTCTTC.

This sequence joins TRBV19 and TRBJ2-7, with a tentative D call TRBD2 (5 bases). The V and J ends lost 4 bases and 3 bases respectively, with 13 bases between them. Germline CDR1 LNHDA, CDR2 SQIVND (reference sequence). The CDR3 consists of 14 residues. Written as DNA, the CDR3 is TGTGCCAGTAGTACTTCCCGGGGAGACTACGAGCAGTACTTC. Translated, it gives CASSTSRGDYEQYF. The full variable domain, with the rest looked up from reference TRBV19 and TRBJ2-7, is DGGITQSPKYLFRKEGQNVTLSCEQNLNHDAMYWYRQDPGQGLRLIYYSQIVNDFQKGDIAEGYSVSREKKESFPLTVTSAQKNPTAFYLCASSTSRGDYEQYFGPGTRLTVT.

The chain links TRBV10-1 to TRBJ2-2, with 7 bases matching TRBD1. J gave up 6 bases and V 0 bases, and 7 bases lay outside the gene matches. The CDR3 length is 16 residues. Germline V lookup: CDR1 WNHNN, CDR2 SYGVQD (reference sequence). The CDR3 is CASSESRGQKPGELFF. In DNA form, the CDR3 reads TGCGCCAGCAGTGAGTCGAGGGGGCAAAAACCCGGGGAGCTGTTTTTT.

The chain carries TRBV25-1 and TRBJ2-3; D remains ambiguous. V was clipped by 5 bases and J by 12 bases, with 15 bases between them. Germline CDR1 reads MGHDK; CDR2 reads SYGVNS. The CDR3 is 12 residues long. The CDR3 nucleotides read TGTGCCAGCAGTTACCTAGAAAATTATCAGTATTTT. This codes for CASSYLENYQYF.

The V and J genes are TRBV6-5 and TRBJ1-1; D is possibly TRBD1 (6 bases). Germline V lookup: CDR1 MNHEY, CDR2 SVGAGI. The CDR3 totals 15 residues. V lost 5 bases to trimming and J lost 5 bases, with 18 bases between them. The CDR3 protein is CASSGNSGGRTEAFF. The CDR3, as DNA: TGTGCCAGCAGTGGCAATTCCGGGGGGCGGACTGAAGCTTTCTTT.

The rearrangement uses TRBV10-3 and TRBJ1-2, with a possible D match to TRBD1 (5 bases). The CDR3 is made up of 13 amino acids. Germline CDR1 reads ENHRY; CDR2 reads SYGVKD. Between the trimmed V and J ends, which lost 6 bases and 3 bases, there was a span of 11 bases. CDR3: CAISRERDYGYTF. The CDR3 region has the DNA TGTGCCATCAGCAGGGAGAGGGACTATGGCTACACCTTC.

The CDR3 DNA sequence: TGTGCCAGCAGAAGGACAGGGTCAGAGACCCAGTACTTC. It codes for CASRRTGSETQYF. The chain uses TRBV5-6 and TRBJ2-5, with 8 nucleotides matching TRBD1. CDR3 length: 13 residues. Germline trimming cut 5 bases from V and 4 bases from J; bases unmatched to any gene: 4. The germline gives CDR1 SGHDT, CDR2 YYEEEE.

The chain employs TRBV7-2 and TRBJ2-7; 8 nucleotides align to TRBD1. V was clipped by 5 bases and J by 2 bases; unmatched bases: 5. Germline CDR1 reads SGHTA; CDR2 reads FQGNSA. CDR3 length: 14 residues. CDR3 in DNA: TGTGCCAGCAGCGTACGACAGGGGACCTACGAGCAGTACTTC. Encoded protein: CASSVRQGTYEQYF. Based on the CDR3 plus reference TRBV7-2 and TRBJ2-7, the full variable domain is GAGVSQSPSNKVTEKGKDVELRCDPISGHTALYWYRQSLGQGLEFLIYFQGNSAPDKSGLPSDRFSAERTGGSVSTLTIQRTQQEDSAVYLCASSVRQGTYEQYFGPGTRLTVT.

This clone was seen a handful of times. The J gene is TRBJ1-1, the V gene TRBV5-6, with TRBD1 identical over 8 bases. Germline assignment: CDR1 SGHDT and CDR2 YYEEEE. Unmatched junction bases numbered 7, after V lost 4 bases and J lost 5 bases. There are 14 residues in the CDR3. The CDR3 coding sequence is TGTGCCAGCAGCCACGGACAGGGTTTAACTGAAGCTTTCTTT. The encoded protein is CASSHGQGLTEAFF.

CDR3 nucleotide sequence: TGCGCCAGCAGCCCCAGGGAACGTCCGGTGAGCACTGAAGCTTTCTTT. Translated: CASSPRERPVSTEAFF. V and J are TRBV5-1 and TRBJ1-1, with D possibly matching TRBD1 (5 bases). The CDR3 is made up of 16 amino acids. The germline gives CDR1 SGHRS, CDR2 YFSETQ. V was trimmed by 4 bases and J by 4 bases, leaving 20 bases between them. The whole variable domain, remainder taken from reference TRBV5-1 and TRBJ1-1, is KAGVTQTPRYLIKTRGQQVTLSCSPISGHRSVSWYQQTPGQGLQFLFEYFSETQRNKGNFPGRFSGRQFSNSRSEMNVSTLELGDSALYLCASSPRERPVSTEAFFGQGTRLTVV.

The chain recombines TRBV27 with TRBJ2-1; the D call may be TRBD1 or TRBD2 (5 bases each). Germline values: CDR1 MNHEY, CDR2 SMNVEV (reference sequence). This CDR3 contains 16 residues. The V gene lost 4 bases and the J gene lost 2 bases, with 15 bases spanning the gap. The CDR3 sequence: CASSSRDPGTYNEQFF. CDR3 nucleotides: TGTGCCAGCAGTTCCCGGGACCCCGGGACCTACAATGAGCAGTTCTTC.

The V call is TRBV6-4, the J call TRBJ2-1, with D possibly being TRBD2 (6 bases). This CDR3 is built from 14 residues. The V end was cut by 5 bases, the J end by 4 bases, with 12 bases between. Germline V gene sequence: CDR1 MRHNA, CDR2 SNTAGT. The chain's CDR3 is CASSRGGGYNEQFF. In nucleotides, the CDR3 is TGTGCCAGCAGTAGAGGTGGGGGGTACAATGAGCAGTTCTTC.

The chain is built from TRBV1 and TRBJ2-1; TRBD2, the D gene given by the table, was not confirmed from the DNA. TRBV1 is a pseudogene locus. CDR3 length: 17 residues. The DNA for the CDR3 is TGCACCAGCAGCCAAGATCGAAAACTAGCGGTTCACAATGAGCAGTTCTTC. Translating it yields CTSSQDRKLAVHNEQFF.

Details on this clone: The sample contains more than one DNA sequence encoding this CDR3. The chain couples TRBV6-5 to TRBJ1-5; D gene ambiguous. Trimming shortened V by 6 bases and J by 0 bases, and 12 bases separated the two germline ends. Per germline, CDR1 MNHEY and CDR2 SVGAGI. This CDR3 contains 15 residues. This CDR3 is CASSRRADSNQPQHF. In DNA form, the CDR3 reads TGTGCCAGCAGCCGTCGGGCAGATAGCAATCAGCCCCAGCATTTT.

The table lists this clone with a few counts. The chain combines TRBV28 with TRBJ1-6, with D tentatively TRBD1 (6 bases). The CDR3 length is 16 residues. In germline, CDR1 is MDHEN, CDR2 SYDVKM. Trimming stripped 2 bases from V and 6 bases from J, with 14 bases between. CDR3 residues: CASSLTPGAGNSPLHF. CDR3 sequence (DNA): TGTGCCAGCAGTTTAACCCCGGGGGCTGGTAATTCACCCCTCCACTTT.

The rearrangement links TRBV10-3 to TRBJ1-1; D might be TRBD1 (5 bases). The CDR3 length is 14 residues. V dropped 0 bases and J dropped 8 bases, with 13 bases sitting between them. The germline V gene has CDR1 ENHRY and CDR2 SYGVKD. The CDR3 DNA reads TGTGCCATCAGTGAGTCTGGCGGGGACCGGGAAGCTTTCTTT. Amino acids: CAISESGGDREAFF.

Remarks on this clone: This same CDR3 is encoded by further DNA sequences in the sample. This chain connects TRBV18 to TRBJ2-3; D ambiguous. Germline V CDR1 and CDR2: KGHSH, LQKENI. The CDR3 loop spans 13 amino acids. Trimming removed 3 bases at V and 6 bases at J, with 10 bases between. As DNA, the CDR3 is TGTGCCAGCTCACCCGCTAGGACGGATACGCAGTATTTT. Amino acid sequence: CASSPARTDTQYF.

The genes are TRBV11-2 and TRBJ2-5, with TRBD1 matching over 11 bases. With V trimmed by 1 base and J by 4 bases, 2 bases remained unmatched. Germline CDR1 reads SGHAT; CDR2 reads FQNNGV. This CDR3 is built from 15 residues. CDR3 region: CASSLGDRGVETQYF. CDR3 coding DNA: TGTGCCAGCAGCTTAGGGGACAGGGGGGTAGAGACCCAGTACTTC.

As concerns this clone: An end of the junction does not agree with germline; a read error may underlie this. The genes are TRBV30 and TRBJ2-3, with 7 bases matching TRBD1. Germline V gene lookup returns CDR1 GTSNPN and CDR2 SVGIG (reference sequence). CDR3 length: 11 amino acids. The DNA of the CDR3 is TGTGCCTGGGGGGACAGTGAGCCCGTTTCATTT. Protein sequence: CAWGDSEPVSF.

This clone came up many times. This chain links TRBV5-4 with TRBJ1-2; D is undetermined. Germline CDR1 is SGHNT and CDR2 is YYREEE (reference sequence). CDR3 length: 13 amino acids. Between the trimmed V and J ends, which lost 0 bases and 3 bases, there was a span of 6 bases. The CDR3, as DNA: TGTGCCAGCAGCTTGGGCCACTACTATGGCTACACCTTC. Translation gives CASSLGHYYGYTF.

This sequence joins TRBV7-6 and TRBJ1-4; TRBD1 matches 8 bases. With 5 bases clipped from V and 2 bases from J, the junction kept 4 bases outside the gene matches. The CDR3 covers 15 residues. The germline gives CDR1 SGHVS, CDR2 FNYEAQ. The DNA of the CDR3 is TGTGCCAGCAGCCCCCGGACAGGGACTAATGAAAAACTGTTTTTT. Translating gives CASSPRTGTNEKLFF.